The 17 T cell receptor beta chains below come from one sample, sequenced in a study of cytomegalovirus exposure and HLA in healthy donors. In the PCR, 60 Vbeta and 13 Jbeta primers were used. Repertoires were generated with immunoSEQ multiplex PCR, while TCRdb's copy carries only in-frame clones and drops some. The sample shows under 150,000 clones, over 70% of them seen only once. The sequencing sample was made of PBMCs. The receptor set was obtained from a woman in her thirties or forties in good health and CMV-seronegative.

A single count supports this clone. Germline and junction disagree at one end, which may indicate a read error. The V call is TRBV7-9, the J call TRBJ1-1; D is unresolved. This CDR3 has 16 residues. Looked up from germline, CDR1 is SEHNR and CDR2 is FQNEAQ (reference sequence). In nucleotides, the CDR3 is TGTTCCAGCAGCCCCCGGGGTCTACCCTTGAACACTGAAGCTTTCTTT. It yields the protein CSSSPRGLPLNTEAFF. The whole variable domain, filled in from reference TRBV7-9 and TRBJ1-1, reads DTGVSQNPRHKITKRGQNVTFRCDPISEHNRLYWYRQTLGQGPEFLTYFQNEAQLEKSRLLSDRFSAERPKGSFSTLEIQRTEQGDSAMYLCSSSPRGLPLNTEAFFGQGTRLTVV.

This chain connects TRBV11-2 to TRBJ2-2; D remains unclear. The CDR3 has 16 residues. Trimming pared 5 bases from V and 1 base from J, leaving 14 bases between. Germline V gene data show CDR1 as SGHAT and CDR2 as FQNNGV. This chain's CDR3 is CASSPSLRGNTGELFF. CDR3 in DNA: TGTGCCAGCAGCCCGAGCTTACGAGGGAACACCGGGGAGCTGTTTTTT.

This clone was counted a single time. V is TRBV28 and J is TRBJ2-1; 9 bases line up with TRBD1. Trimming removed 5 bases from V and 12 bases from J; junction bases left unmatched: 11. The CDR3 totals 14 residues. The V gene's germline CDR1 is MDHEN and CDR2 SYDVKM. The CDR3 spells CASSGTGTDLGQFF. In DNA, the CDR3 is TGTGCCAGCAGTGGGACAGGGACCGACCTCGGGCAGTTCTTC.

Here the CDR3 DNA reads TGTGCCAGCAGCTTGCCGACAGGGGGGGATGGCTACACCTTC. Translating it yields CASSLPTGGDGYTF. The chain combines TRBV5-6 with TRBJ1-2; 9 positions agree with TRBD1. The V gene end was trimmed by 1 base and the J gene end by 6 bases; junction bases not matched to a gene: 4. The CDR3 has 14 amino acids. Per the germline V gene, CDR1 is SGHDT and CDR2 is YYEEEE.

The chain couples TRBV19 to TRBJ2-3; D not certain. Trimming took 5 bases from V and 6 from J, leaving 12 bases between them. Per the germline V gene, CDR1 is LNHDA and CDR2 is SQIVND (reference sequence). The CDR3 runs 13 residues. The CDR3 region is CASSLSGRDTQYF. The CDR3 region has the DNA TGTGCCAGTAGTCTCTCAGGCCGGGATACGCAGTATTTT.

This clone has more than one count but fewer than ten. CDR3 DNA sequence: TGCGCCAGCAGCTTGCTAGGGGCGTCCTATGGCTACACCTTC. It is translated as CASSLLGASYGYTF. The chain recombines TRBV5-1 with TRBJ1-2, with D perhaps matching TRBD1 (5 bases). Germline lookup yields CDR1 SGHRS and CDR2 YFSETQ. CDR3 length equals 14 residues. V was pared by 1 base and J by 4 bases, with 11 bases between.

This clone has only one observation. The rearrangement joins TRBV5-4 to TRBJ2-5; 11 bases line up with TRBD2. The CDR3 totals 18 residues. J gave up 4 bases and V 4 bases, and 15 bases lay outside the gene matches. CDR1 and CDR2 (germline): SGHNT, YYREEE (reference sequence). In nucleotides, the CDR3 is TGTGCCAGCAGCCTCCGCCTGACTAGCGGGGTTGCGGGAGAGACCCAGTACTTC. Translated, it gives CASSLRLTSGVAGETQYF.

This chain links TRBV7-8 with TRBJ2-5; 9 bases align to TRBD1. Germline V gene data show CDR1 as SGHVS and CDR2 as FQNEAQ. Trimming removed 4 bases from V and 5 bases from J; junction bases left unmatched: 11. The CDR3 is made up of 16 amino acids. The CDR3, as DNA: TGTGCCAGCAGCTCCGGGACAGGGCTCCTCTTGGAGACCCAGTACTTC. It translates to CASSSGTGLLLETQYF.

The chain recombines TRBV4-1 with TRBJ1-1; the D gene is possibly TRBD1 (5 bases). CDR1 MGHRA and CDR2 YSYEKL come from the germline V gene. This CDR3 region has 15 residues. Trimming took off 0 bases at V and 0 bases at J, with 8 bases between the two ends. This chain's CDR3 is CASSQDGGVNTEAFF. The DNA for the CDR3 is TGCGCCAGCAGCCAAGACGGGGGAGTGAACACTGAAGCTTTCTTT.

A remark on this clone: The same CDR3 can be traced to other DNA sequences in this sample. The chain has TRBV7-9 and TRBJ1-5; D is unresolved. V dropped 1 base and J dropped 9 bases, with 10 bases sitting between them. The CDR3 length is 13 residues. Germline CDR1 SEHNR, CDR2 FQNEAQ (reference sequence). The CDR3 DNA follows: TGTGCCAGCAGCTTAGGTGCGAGGAGGCCCCAGCATTTT. Translating gives CASSLGARRPQHF.

The V and J genes are TRBV7-9 and TRBJ2-3, with a weak D call TRBD1 (6 bases). Trimming left V 2 bases short and J 2 bases short, with 8 bases between. Germline CDR1 is SEHNR and CDR2 is FQNEAQ (reference sequence). The CDR3 contains 14 residues. The CDR3 region is CASSLTGTTDTQYF. The DNA of the CDR3 is TGTGCCAGCAGCTTAACAGGGACCACAGATACGCAGTATTTT.

This clone was detected only a few times. CDR3 in amino acids: CASSLGTGAGYGYTF. CDR3 nucleotide sequence: TGCGCCAGCAGCTTGGGGACAGGGGCCGGCTATGGCTACACCTTC. The genes are TRBV5-1 and TRBJ1-2; 9 bases are shared with TRBD1. Looked up from germline, CDR1 is SGHRS and CDR2 is YFSETQ. Unmatched junction bases numbered 4, after V lost 0 bases and J lost 4 bases. CDR3 length equals 15 residues.

This clone was detected only once. The chain recombines TRBV19 with TRBJ2-2; TRBD1 matches at 10 bases. Germline values: CDR1 LNHDA, CDR2 SQIVND (reference sequence). V shed 4 bases, J shed 0 bases, and the junction held 2 bases outside the gene matches. CDR3 length equals 16 residues. This chain's CDR3 is CASSNGQGANTGELFF. The CDR3 DNA is TGTGCCAGTAGTAATGGACAGGGGGCGAACACCGGGGAGCTGTTTTTT.

This chain connects TRBV10-3 to TRBJ2-7, with 7 bases fitting TRBD1. With 0 bases clipped from V and 3 bases from J, the junction kept 2 bases outside the gene matches. CDR3 length: 14 amino acids. The V gene's germline CDR1 is ENHRY and CDR2 SYGVKD. The CDR3 reads CAISESTGRYEQYF. Here the CDR3 DNA reads TGTGCCATCAGTGAGTCGACAGGGCGCTACGAGCAGTACTTC.

This clone occurred a few times. The chain combines TRBV4-1 with TRBJ1-1; tentative D call: TRBD1 (6 bases). In germline, CDR1 is MGHRA, CDR2 YSYEKL. V was clipped by 4 bases and J by 4 bases, with 19 bases between them. This CDR3 spans 16 amino acids. CDR3 in amino acids: CASSPDFLAGATEAFF. CDR3 nucleotide sequence: TGCGCCAGCAGCCCAGATTTCCTCGCGGGGGCCACTGAAGCTTTCTTT.

This chain uses TRBV5-1 with TRBJ2-6; 9 positions match TRBD1. The CDR3 has 21 amino acids. In germline, CDR1 is SGHRS, CDR2 YFSETQ. Trimming cost V 5 bases and J 0 bases; bases outside gene matches: 18. The CDR3 nucleotides read TGCGCCAGCAGTGCCACTTTGATGGGACAGGGACTGCTCTCTGGGGCCAACGTCCTGACTTTC. It encodes CASSATLMGQGLLSGANVLTF. Drawing the rest from reference TRBV5-1 and TRBJ2-6, the complete variable domain is KAGVTQTPRYLIKTRGQQVTLSCSPISGHRSVSWYQQTPGQGLQFLFEYFSETQRNKGNFPGRFSGRQFSNSRSEMNVSTLELGDSALYLCASSATLMGQGLLSGANVLTFGAGSRLTVL.

The gene calls are TRBV18 and TRBJ2-1; the match to TRBD1 covers 7 bases. The CDR3 totals 15 residues. After removal of 4 bases from V and 0 bases from J, the junction contained 3 bases not matched to a gene. Looked up from germline, CDR1 is KGHSH and CDR2 is LQKENI. This chain's CDR3 is CASSQQGSSYNEQFF. The CDR3 nucleotides are TGTGCCAGCTCACAACAGGGGAGCTCCTACAATGAGCAGTTCTTC.